Listed here are 22 T cell receptor beta chains from one sample, sequenced in a study of blood T cell repertoires in COVID-19. This table comes from immunoSEQ multiplex PCR, and its TCRdb copy is limited to in-frame clones, with some not included. Here the sample spans under 150,000 clones, approximately 82% being singletons. The sequenced sample was peripheral blood. The source of these receptors is a man aged 40-49 years with active or convalescent COVID-19.

This chain joins TRBV6-5 and TRBJ1-2; D might be TRBD1 (6 bases). Trimming cost V 6 bases and J 4 bases, with 15 bases left between them. The germline gives CDR1 MNHEY, CDR2 SVGAGI. The CDR3 sequence is 14 residues long. The chain's CDR3 is CASRRGEGTYGYTF. CDR3 DNA: TGTGCCAGCAGGAGGGGGGAGGGAACCTATGGCTACACCTTC.

The rearrangement links TRBV6-5 to TRBJ1-4; tentative D call: TRBD1 (6 bases). Germline CDR1 and CDR2: MNHEY and SVGAGI. V dropped 0 bases and J dropped 8 bases, with 16 bases sitting between them. This CDR3 has 16 amino acids. The CDR3 sequence: CASSYSISGAREKLFF. CDR3 in DNA: TGTGCCAGCAGTTACTCAATTTCAGGGGCGCGCGAAAAACTGTTTTTT.

This clone was counted between two and nine times. CDR3: CATSDRDRRQYTIYF. The CDR3 bases are TGTGCCACCAGTGATCGGGACAGGAGGCAGTACACCATATATTTT. The chain combines TRBV24-1 with TRBJ1-3, with 8 bases fitting TRBD1. CDR3 size: 15 residues. From germline, CDR1 is KGHDR and CDR2 SFDVKD. With 3 bases clipped from V and 8 bases from J, the junction kept 8 bases outside the gene matches.

This chain joins TRBV4-3 and TRBJ2-3; 9 bases are a match to TRBD1. Looked up from germline, CDR1 is LGHNA and CDR2 is YSLEER. The trim removed 1 base at V and 4 bases at J, leaving 3 bases unmatched. This CDR3 has 15 residues. The CDR3 sequence is CASSQGDREADTQYF. CDR3 coding DNA: TGCGCCAGCAGCCAAGGGGACAGGGAGGCAGATACGCAGTATTTT.

The rearrangement links TRBV10-3 to TRBJ1-1; maybe TRBD1 (5 bases). V was cut by 8 bases and J by 1 base, with 8 bases left in between. Germline lookup yields CDR1 ENHRY and CDR2 SYGVKD. This CDR3 has 12 amino acids. Written as DNA, the CDR3 is TGTGCCATCGGACATACGAACACTGAAGCTTTCTTT. As protein: CAIGHTNTEAFF.

The chain is built from TRBV6-4 and TRBJ1-1, with TRBD1 identical over 7 bases. CDR3 length equals 15 residues. Germline loops: CDR1 MRHNA, CDR2 SNTAGT. J lost 2 bases, V lost 8 bases, and 11 bases had no gene match. CDR3 nucleotide sequence: TGTGCCAGCGGGGATTACAGGGGCGCAAACACTGAAGCTTTCTTT. It encodes CASGDYRGANTEAFF.

This chain connects TRBV28 to TRBJ2-2; D remains ambiguous. This CDR3 has 12 amino acids. V lost 4 bases, J lost 5 bases, and 5 bases lay in between. Germline V gene sequence: CDR1 MDHEN, CDR2 SYDVKM. CDR3 loop: CASSSRTGELFF. The CDR3 nucleotides are TGTGCCAGCAGTTCCCGTACCGGGGAGCTGTTTTTT.

The rearrangement links TRBV5-4 to TRBJ2-7; tentatively, D is TRBD2 (7 bases). Germline loops: CDR1 SGHNT, CDR2 YYREEE (reference sequence). The CDR3 is made up of 14 amino acids. V was pared by 4 bases and J by 2 bases, with 13 bases between. The CDR3 DNA is TGTGCCAGCAGCCCGGGGGGCTCCCCCTACGAGCAGTACTTC. It codes for CASSPGGSPYEQYF.

This sequence joins TRBV21-1 and TRBJ1-4; the table gives TRBD1 as D, unverified against the DNA. TRBV21-1 counts as a pseudogene. The CDR3 runs 13 residues. The CDR3 DNA is TGTGCCAGCAGACAGGGAACTAATGAAAAACTGTTTTTT. This sequence encodes CASRQGTNEKLFF.

This chain connects TRBV2 to TRBJ2-5; the match to TRBD1 covers 7 bases. CDR1 SNHLY and CDR2 FYNNEI come from the germline V gene. The CDR3 extends over 16 amino acids. Trimming took 6 bases from V and 3 from J; bases not matched to a gene: 13. The CDR3 coding sequence is TGTGCCAGCAGCGACCGGGACAGTTCCTTGAAAGAGACCCAGTACTTC. Translating it yields CASSDRDSSLKETQYF.

The CDR3 region has the DNA TGTGCCAGCAGCTTTCCCGACAGGGCTGGCTACACCTTC. This encodes CASSFPDRAGYTF. V is TRBV5-6 and J is TRBJ1-2, with 7 positions matching TRBD1. The germline CDR1 and CDR2 sequences are SGHDT and YYEEEE. The CDR3 contains 13 residues. V trimming: 2 bases; J trimming: 7 bases; junction bases outside the gene matches: 5.

The chain is built from TRBV12-5 and TRBJ2-1; 7 nucleotides line up with TRBD1. The germline V gene encodes CDR1 LGHNT and CDR2 FRNRAP. The J segment lost 9 bases and the V segment lost 1 base, leaving 0 bases of the junction unmatched. CDR3 length: 12 amino acids. The DNA for the CDR3 is TGTGCTAGTGGTTTGGGGGACAGTGAGCAGTTCTTC. It encodes CASGLGDSEQFF.

This clone has only a few counts. CDR3 sequence: CASSLIGTLTDNQPQHF. CDR3 in DNA: TGTGCCAGCAGCTTAATCGGGACACTTACCGACAATCAGCCCCAGCATTTT. This chain uses TRBV7-2 with TRBJ1-5; D possibly corresponds to TRBD1 (6 bases). This CDR3 region has 17 residues. V dropped 2 bases and J dropped 3 bases, with 17 bases sitting between them. Germline V gene lookup returns CDR1 SGHTA and CDR2 FQGNSA.

V is TRBV7-2 and J is TRBJ2-1, with D perhaps matching TRBD2 (6 bases). The germline gives CDR1 SGHTA, CDR2 FQGNSA. This CDR3 comprises 14 residues. V was clipped by 2 bases and J by 4 bases, with 9 bases between them. The chain's CDR3 is CASSLSGGYNEQFF. Written as DNA, the CDR3 is TGTGCCAGCAGCTTAAGTGGGGGGTACAATGAGCAGTTCTTC.

This clone appeared once. This chain links TRBV11-1 with TRBJ2-5; D is perhaps TRBD2 (6 bases). CDR1 and CDR2 (germline): SGHAT, FQDESV (reference sequence). The CDR3 runs to 16 residues. Trimming took off 4 bases at V and 5 bases at J, with 20 bases between the two ends. CDR3 loop: CASSSVGGDTWETQYF. DNA of the CDR3: TGTGCCAGCAGCTCTGTTGGAGGGGATACCTGGGAGACCCAGTACTTC.

This clone appeared a few times. CDR3 coding DNA: TGCGCCAGCAGCCAACAGGGGATCCCGGCAGATACGCAGTATTTT. Protein sequence: CASSQQGIPADTQYF. The chain links TRBV4-1 to TRBJ2-3; D may be TRBD1 (6 bases). Per the germline V gene, CDR1 is MGHRA and CDR2 is YSYEKL. The CDR3 runs to 15 residues. V lost 2 bases and J 4 bases, leaving 13 bases between the germline ends.

The rearrangement links TRBV5-6 to TRBJ1-1, with a tentative D call TRBD1 (5 bases). This CDR3 is built from 14 residues. With 1 base removed from V and 4 bases from J, the gap between germline ends came to 11 bases. CDR1 and CDR2 (germline): SGHDT, YYEEEE. Here the CDR3 reads CASSLLGARTEAFF. Here the CDR3 DNA reads TGTGCCAGCAGCTTGCTAGGGGCGCGCACTGAAGCTTTCTTT.

The genes are TRBV4-3 and TRBJ2-7; 10 nucleotides agree with TRBD2. Unmatched junction bases numbered 10, after V lost 0 bases and J lost 2 bases. CDR3 size: 18 residues. Germline V gene data show CDR1 as LGHNA and CDR2 as YSLEER. The CDR3 loop reads CASSQDMASGGYTYEQYF. The CDR3 DNA is TGCGCCAGCAGCCAAGATATGGCTAGCGGGGGTTACACCTACGAGCAGTACTTC.

This clone was counted once. This chain links TRBV14 with TRBJ1-5; 7 bases agree with TRBD1. Trimming cost V 3 bases and J 1 base; bases outside gene matches: 9. The CDR3 is made up of 17 amino acids. Germline CDR1 is SGHDN and CDR2 is FVKESK. Written as DNA, the CDR3 is TGTGCCAGCAGCCAGGTCGCAAGGGGGCACAGCAATCAGCCCCAGCATTTT. Amino acids: CASSQVARGHSNQPQHF.

J is TRBJ1-5 and V is TRBV6-2 or TRBV6-3; the D is unclear. CDR1 is MNHEY, CDR2 SVGEGT, per germline. Trimming stripped 5 bases from V and 5 bases from J, with 13 bases between. This CDR3 comprises 14 residues. The CDR3 bases are TGTGCCAGCAGTCCCCTCAGGATAGATCAGCCCCAGCATTTT. Translating gives CASSPLRIDQPQHF.

Only one count was recorded for this clone. The chain joins TRBV5-4 to TRBJ2-5, with TRBD2 identical over 9 bases. Losses at the gene ends were 5 bases for V and 4 bases for J; bases not matched to a gene: 12. Germline assignment: CDR1 SGHNT and CDR2 YYREEE (reference sequence). This CDR3 spans 16 amino acids. DNA for the CDR3: TGTGCCAGCAGTACCCCCTTGGATAGCGGGGGAGAGACCCAGTACTTC. Translation gives CASSTPLDSGGETQYF.

The chain combines TRBV7-2 with TRBJ2-4; no firm D call. Germline lookup yields CDR1 SGHTA and CDR2 FQGNSA. Trimming took 6 bases from V and 0 from J, leaving 21 bases between them. This CDR3 comprises 18 residues. The CDR3 loop reads CASSYAAWAALAKNIQYF. Here the CDR3 DNA reads TGTGCCAGCAGTTACGCCGCTTGGGCAGCTCTAGCCAAAAACATTCAGTACTTC.